A single sample gave rise to the 27 T cell receptor beta chains below, sequenced in a study of shared clonotypes between healthy human individuals. Measured with immunoSEQ multiplex PCR; TCRdb has only the in-frame clones, and not every one. The sample includes roughly 2,300,000 clones, 85% to 95% of them seen just once. The sequenced material came from naive CD4+ T cells from PBMCs. Specified subset: CD45RA+ positively selected. The receptor source for this set is a man younger than 35 in good health. Some clones in this sample may be carry-over from other donors' samples.

Turning to this clone: Different DNA sequences within this sample yield the same CDR3. The V call is TRBV28, the J call TRBJ2-3; D is unclear. This CDR3 is built from 12 residues. V was clipped by 6 bases and J by 3 bases, with 7 bases between them. CDR1 is MDHEN and CDR2 is SYDVKM in the germline V gene. The chain's CDR3 is CASRVSTDTQYF. The DNA for the CDR3 is TGTGCCAGCAGGGTCAGTACAGATACGCAGTATTTT.

V usage is TRBV5-5 and J usage is TRBJ2-2; D is undetermined. Per germline, CDR1 SGHKS and CDR2 YYEKEE (reference sequence). Trimming cost V 4 bases and J 4 bases, with 8 bases left between them. The CDR3 spans 13 residues. CDR3 sequence (DNA): TGTGCCAGCAGCACGGACCCCACCGGGGAGCTGTTTTTT. This sequence encodes CASSTDPTGELFF.

This chain connects TRBV7-3 to TRBJ2-3; D is unclear. The germline V gene encodes CDR1 SGHTA and CDR2 FQGTGA. V lost 5 bases, J lost 2 bases, and 8 bases lay in between. CDR3 size: 13 residues. The CDR3 region has the DNA TGTGCCAGCAGCCCCCAAATCACAGATACGCAGTATTTT. Translating gives CASSPQITDTQYF.

This clone has just one count. CDR3 region: CASSSSGQGTNQPQHF. CDR3 coding DNA: TGTGCCAGCTCATCCTCGGGACAGGGGACCAATCAGCCCCAGCATTTT. J is TRBJ1-5 and V is TRBV18; 10 positions agree with TRBD1. J lost 3 bases, V lost 5 bases, and 7 bases had no gene match. This CDR3 is 16 amino acids long. Germline CDR1 KGHSH, CDR2 LQKENI. Full variable domain (rest looked up from reference TRBV18 and TRBJ1-5): NAGVMQNPRHLVRRRGQEARLRCSPMKGHSHVYWYRQLPEEGLKFMVYLQKENIIDESGMPKERFSAEFPKEGPSILRIQQVVRGDSAAYFCASSSSGQGTNQPQHFGDGTRLSIL.

This chain joins TRBV6-1 and TRBJ1-4; D is undetermined. CDR3 length: 14 amino acids. V shed 2 bases and J shed 4 bases, with 8 bases lying between them. Germline CDR1 is MNHNS and CDR2 is SASEGT. CDR3 loop: CASSEIRGNEKLFF. Here the CDR3 DNA reads TGTGCCAGCAGTGAAATTCGGGGTAATGAAAAACTGTTTTTT.

This clone was recorded only once. Other DNA variants within this sample encode the same CDR3. The V gene is TRBV20-1, the J gene TRBJ1-3; the D is unclear. Germline-derived CDR1 and CDR2 are DFQATT and SNEGSKA (reference sequence). The germline V and J ends were trimmed by 5 bases and 2 bases, with 4 bases remaining between them. This CDR3 contains 11 residues. The CDR3 spells CSASPGNTIYF. The CDR3 DNA reads as TGCAGTGCTTCCCCTGGAAACACCATATATTTT.

This chain joins TRBV6-6 and TRBJ1-5; D is undetermined. This CDR3 is built from 15 residues. V was pared by 6 bases and J by 4 bases, with 16 bases between. CDR1 and CDR2 (germline): MNHNY, SVGAGI (reference sequence). The CDR3 DNA is TGTGCCAGCAGACCCCAGGCAATGGTGAATCAGCCCCAGCATTTT. Encoded protein: CASRPQAMVNQPQHF.

The rearrangement links TRBV2 to TRBJ1-6; D possibly corresponds to TRBD1 (6 bases). V was cut by 6 bases and J by 1 base, with 19 bases left in between. The CDR3 extends over 18 amino acids. Per germline, CDR1 SNHLY and CDR2 FYNNEI. CDR3 in DNA: TGTGCCAGCAGCCCTCGGCGGGGGGGCGCATCCTATAATTCACCCCTCCACTTT. Translated: CASSPRRGGASYNSPLHF.

The chain employs TRBV7-9 and TRBJ1-2; D is possibly TRBD1 (6 bases). V was clipped by 5 bases and J by 8 bases, with 12 bases between them. The germline CDR1 and CDR2 sequences are SEHNR and FQNEAQ (reference sequence). The CDR3 consists of 12 residues. For the CDR3, the DNA is TGTGCCAGCAGCCCCGGGACACCGGGCTACACCTTC. This encodes CASSPGTPGYTF.

The chain combines TRBV19 with TRBJ2-7; D not resolved. The CDR3 contains 14 residues. V lost 10 bases and J lost 4, with 20 bases in between. Germline loops: CDR1 LNHDA, CDR2 SQIVND (reference sequence). The CDR3 loop is CATKPRTQGYEQYF. In nucleotides, the CDR3 is TGTGCCACTAAACCTCGGACCCAAGGGTACGAGCAGTACTTC. The full variable domain, rest sourced from reference TRBV19 and TRBJ2-7, is DGGITQSPKYLFRKEGQNVTLSCEQNLNHDAMYWYRQDPGQGLRLIYYSQIVNDFQKGDIAEGYSVSREKKESFPLTVTSAQKNPTAFYLCATKPRTQGYEQYFGPGTRLTVT.

This chain connects TRBV9 to TRBJ1-5; the D gene is possibly TRBD1 (6 bases). Germline lookup yields CDR1 SGDLS and CDR2 YYNGEE. The V and J ends lost 4 bases and 3 bases respectively, with 8 bases between them. The CDR3 is made up of 13 amino acids. The CDR3 DNA reads as TGTGCCAGCAGCCAGGGGATCAATCAGCCCCAGCATTTT. Residues: CASSQGINQPQHF.

The V gene is TRBV27, the J gene TRBJ2-7; D is uncertain. Germline V gene lookup returns CDR1 MNHEY and CDR2 SMNVEV (reference sequence). This CDR3 spans 15 amino acids. Trimming took off 4 bases at V and 3 bases at J, with 16 bases between the two ends. CDR3 sequence (DNA): TGTGCCAGCAGTTCCCTTGGATACTCCTTCTACGAGCAGTACTTC. The encoded protein is CASSSLGYSFYEQYF.

This chain joins TRBV4-2 and TRBJ2-5, with 13 bases lining up with TRBD2. CDR1 is LGHNA and CDR2 is YNFKEQ in the germline V gene. CDR3 length: 16 residues. J gave up 7 bases and V 1 base, and 6 bases lay outside the gene matches. In DNA form, the CDR3 reads TGTGCCAGCAGCCAAGCAACTAGCGGGAGGGCCGGGACCCAGTACTTC. Encoded protein: CASSQATSGRAGTQYF.

This chain uses TRBV7-3 with TRBJ2-1, with 9 nucleotides matching TRBD2. Germline V lookup: CDR1 SGHTA, CDR2 FQGTGA. Trimming took 4 bases from V and 10 from J; bases not matched to a gene: 17. The CDR3 totals 17 residues. The CDR3 region is CASSSSAGGRRGGEQFF. The CDR3 coding sequence is TGTGCCAGCAGCTCCTCCGCGGGGGGGAGGAGAGGCGGGGAGCAGTTCTTC.

The chain links TRBV28 to TRBJ2-7, with 8 bases matching TRBD1. The CDR3 covers 14 residues. V trimming: 7 bases; J trimming: 2 bases; junction bases outside the gene matches: 7. Germline V lookup: CDR1 MDHEN, CDR2 SYDVKM. The CDR3 nucleotides read TGTGCCAGCACCCCGGGACAGGAGACCTACGAGCAGTACTTC. This gives the protein CASTPGQETYEQYF.

The chain combines TRBV9 with TRBJ1-2, with a weak D call TRBD1 (6 bases). V shed 3 bases and J shed 4 bases, with 13 bases lying between them. Germline lookup yields CDR1 SGDLS and CDR2 YYNGEE. The CDR3 is 14 residues long. The CDR3 reads CASSERQAFYGYTF. CDR3 DNA: TGTGCCAGCAGCGAGAGACAGGCGTTCTATGGCTACACCTTC.

CDR3 loop: CASRYKGLFSYEQYF. Written as DNA, the CDR3 is TGTGCCAGCCGTTATAAGGGACTATTTTCCTACGAGCAGTACTTC. V and J are TRBV27 and TRBJ2-7; 7 bases line up with TRBD2. V shed 8 bases, J shed 1 base, and the junction held 11 bases outside the gene matches. Germline V gene data show CDR1 as MNHEY and CDR2 as SMNVEV (reference sequence). CDR3 length: 15 amino acids.

The genes are TRBV9 and TRBJ1-2; no reliable D call. CDR3 size: 13 residues. Germline V gene data show CDR1 as SGDLS and CDR2 as YYNGEE. V lost 6 bases and J 0 bases, leaving 9 bases between the germline ends. The CDR3 bases are TGTGCCAGCAAGGGAGCGCCTAACTATGGCTACACCTTC. As protein: CASKGAPNYGYTF.

For this clone: Additional DNA sequences in this sample encode the identical CDR3. The chain joins TRBV7-2 to TRBJ2-3; D tentatively fits TRBD1 or TRBD2 (5 bases each). This CDR3 is 15 amino acids long. The V end was cut by 1 base, the J end by 2 bases, with 10 bases between. The germline V gene has CDR1 SGHTA and CDR2 FQGNSA. CDR3 region: CASSLVGPSTDTQYF. CDR3 bases: TGTGCCAGCAGCTTAGTGGGACCATCCACAGATACGCAGTATTTT. Filled out from reference TRBV7-2 and TRBJ2-3, the complete variable domain reads GAGVSQSPSNKVTEKGKDVELRCDPISGHTALYWYRQSLGQGLEFLIYFQGNSAPDKSGLPSDRFSAERTGGSVSTLTIQRTQQEDSAVYLCASSLVGPSTDTQYFGPGTRLTVL.

A few counts support this clone. The V gene is TRBV19, the J gene TRBJ1-5; D unclear. Germline V CDR1 and CDR2: LNHDA, SQIVND (reference sequence). Trimming took off 4 bases at V and 4 bases at J, with 14 bases between the two ends. CDR3 length: 15 amino acids. CDR3 region: CASSNPRPTNQPQHF. The CDR3 region has the DNA TGTGCCAGTAGTAACCCACGGCCTACTAATCAGCCCCAGCATTTT.

This clone was recorded a few times. This rearrangement joins TRBV19 to TRBJ1-2; D call uncertain. Germline V gene sequence: CDR1 LNHDA, CDR2 SQIVND (reference sequence). This CDR3 contains 13 residues. V dropped 6 bases and J dropped 8 bases, with 16 bases sitting between them. CDR3 protein: CASREREVQGYTF. CDR3 in DNA: TGTGCCAGTAGGGAAAGGGAAGTACAAGGCTACACCTTC.

The V and J genes are TRBV18 and TRBJ2-7; 8 bases match TRBD2. The CDR3 consists of 15 residues. Trimming took 1 base from V and 6 from J; bases not matched to a gene: 8. In germline, CDR1 is KGHSH, CDR2 LQKENI. The CDR3 region is CASSPRTSSMGEQYF. CDR3 in DNA: TGTGCCAGCTCACCACGGACTAGCAGCATGGGCGAGCAGTACTTC.

V usage is TRBV11-2 and J usage is TRBJ2-1; 9 nucleotides line up with TRBD2. CDR3 size: 15 residues. The germline CDR1 and CDR2 sequences are SGHAT and FQNNGV. With V trimmed by 5 bases and J by 5 bases, 7 bases remained unmatched. In nucleotides, the CDR3 is TGTGCCAGCAGCCCGGGACTAGCCTTCCACAATGAGCAGTTCTTC. It codes for CASSPGLAFHNEQFF.

This rearrangement joins TRBV2 to TRBJ1-1; no reliable D call. V was clipped by 7 bases and J by 4 bases, with 13 bases between them. The CDR3 extends over 13 amino acids. Germline lookup yields CDR1 SNHLY and CDR2 FYNNEI. CDR3 coding DNA: TGTGCCAGCATTAAGTCGGTGGGCACTGAAGCTTTCTTT. Translating gives CASIKSVGTEAFF.

V usage is TRBV9 and J usage is TRBJ2-7; the D is unclear. Germline values: CDR1 SGDLS, CDR2 YYNGEE. The CDR3 sequence is 15 residues long. Deletions cut 2 bases from V and 2 bases from J, with 14 bases between. The CDR3 loop is CASSVNEIAAYEQYF. In DNA form, the CDR3 reads TGTGCCAGCAGCGTCAATGAGATCGCGGCCTACGAGCAGTACTTC.

The gene calls are TRBV10-1 and TRBJ2-2; D not resolved. The CDR3 is 13 amino acids. Trimming removed 6 bases at V and 3 bases at J, with 8 bases between. Per the germline V gene, CDR1 is WNHNN and CDR2 is SYGVQD (reference sequence). CDR3 amino acids: CASSWEYTGELFF. Here the CDR3 DNA reads TGCGCCAGCAGCTGGGAATACACCGGGGAGCTGTTTTTT.

About this clone itself: Other nucleotide sequences in the sample specify the same CDR3. The chain is built from TRBV5-1 and TRBJ2-5; 9 bases map to TRBD2. The V gene's germline CDR1 is SGHRS and CDR2 YFSETQ. This CDR3 contains 14 residues. J gave up 4 bases and V 0 bases, and 1 base lay outside the gene matches. The CDR3 nucleotides are TGCGCCAGCAGCTTGGAACTAGCGGGAGAGACCCAGTACTTC. It is translated as CASSLELAGETQYF.